The 4 T cell receptor beta chains below were found in one sample sequenced in a study of radiation and T cells in renal cell carcinoma. As for treatment: treatment-naive control, cytoreductive nephrectomy. Some clones are missing from TCRdb's copy, which holds only in-frame ones; the method was immunoSEQ multiplex PCR. The sample has more than 8,000 clones, around 61% seen once. The sample consisted of tumor tissue, taken from a patient whose treatment was nephrectomy without radiotherapy. The receptor source for this set is a man in his 60s with renal cell carcinoma.

This chain connects TRBV6-4 to TRBJ2-2, with D possibly matching TRBD1 (5 bases). CDR3 length equals 13 residues. The V gene lost 4 bases and the J gene lost 4 bases, with 7 bases spanning the gap. Per germline, CDR1 MRHNA and CDR2 SNTAGT. The CDR3 here is CASSVDSTGELFF. The CDR3 nucleotides are TGTGCCAGCAGTGTCGACAGCACCGGGGAGCTGTTTTTT.

This chain joins TRBV21-1 and TRBJ2-7; the D call of TRBD1 is as the table states it, not checked on the DNA. TRBV21-1 corresponds to a pseudogene. The CDR3 runs 16 residues. The CDR3 protein is CASSKRAGTGDYEQYF. DNA for the CDR3: TGTGCCAGCAGCAAAAGGGCCGGGACAGGGGACTACGAGCAGTACTTC.

V and J are TRBV5-4 and TRBJ2-2; D may be TRBD2 (6 bases). The CDR3 is made up of 16 amino acids. Germline V gene sequence: CDR1 SGHNT, CDR2 YYREEE (reference sequence). The germline V and J ends were trimmed by 2 bases and 1 base, with 12 bases remaining between them. CDR3 amino acids: CASSLVQGGNTGELFF. As DNA, the CDR3 is TGTGCCAGCAGCTTAGTTCAGGGAGGGAACACCGGGGAGCTGTTTTTT.

V is TRBV2 and J is TRBJ2-7, with D tentatively TRBD1 or TRBD2 (5 bases each). The length of the CDR3 is 13 residues. CDR1 SNHLY and CDR2 FYNNEI come from the germline V gene. V lost 5 bases and J 2 bases, leaving 10 bases between the germline ends. The CDR3 DNA sequence: TGTGCCAGCAGTCGGGGCAGAGCCTACGAGCAGTACTTC. Translating it yields CASSRGRAYEQYF.